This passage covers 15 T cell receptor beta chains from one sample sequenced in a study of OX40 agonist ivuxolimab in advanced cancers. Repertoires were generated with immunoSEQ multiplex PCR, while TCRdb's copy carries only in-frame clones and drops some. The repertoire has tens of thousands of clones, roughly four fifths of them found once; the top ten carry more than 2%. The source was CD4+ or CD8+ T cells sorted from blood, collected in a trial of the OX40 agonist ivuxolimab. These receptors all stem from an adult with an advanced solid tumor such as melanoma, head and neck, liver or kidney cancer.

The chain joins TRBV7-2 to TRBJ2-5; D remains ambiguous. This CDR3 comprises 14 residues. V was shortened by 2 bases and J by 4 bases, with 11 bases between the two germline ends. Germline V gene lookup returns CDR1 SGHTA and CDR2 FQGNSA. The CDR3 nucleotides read TGTGCCAGCAGCTTATCTCGGGCTTTAGAGACCCAGTACTTC. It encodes CASSLSRALETQYF.

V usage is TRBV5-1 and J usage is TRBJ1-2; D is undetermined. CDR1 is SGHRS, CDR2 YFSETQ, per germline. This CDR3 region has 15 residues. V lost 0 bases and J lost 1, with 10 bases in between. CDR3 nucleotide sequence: TGCGCCAGCAGCTTGGCCCCGTTGGGTAACTATGGCTACACCTTC. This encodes CASSLAPLGNYGYTF. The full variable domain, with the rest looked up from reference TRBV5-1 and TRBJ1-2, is KAGVTQTPRYLIKTRGQQVTLSCSPISGHRSVSWYQQTPGQGLQFLFEYFSETQRNKGNFPGRFSGRQFSNSRSEMNVSTLELGDSALYLCASSLAPLGNYGYTFGSGTRLTVV.

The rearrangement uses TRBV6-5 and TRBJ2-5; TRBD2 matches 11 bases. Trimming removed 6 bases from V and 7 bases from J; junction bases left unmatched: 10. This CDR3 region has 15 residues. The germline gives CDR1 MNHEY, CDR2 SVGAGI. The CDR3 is CASRMGGTSGGTQYF. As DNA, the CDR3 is TGTGCCAGCAGGATGGGAGGGACTAGCGGAGGGACCCAGTACTTC.

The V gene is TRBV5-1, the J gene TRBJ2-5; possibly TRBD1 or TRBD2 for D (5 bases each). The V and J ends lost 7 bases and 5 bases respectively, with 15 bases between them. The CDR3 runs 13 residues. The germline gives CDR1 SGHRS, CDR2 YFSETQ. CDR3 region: CASGKRGGETQYF. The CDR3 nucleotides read TGCGCCAGCGGGAAGAGGGGTGGGGAGACCCAGTACTTC.

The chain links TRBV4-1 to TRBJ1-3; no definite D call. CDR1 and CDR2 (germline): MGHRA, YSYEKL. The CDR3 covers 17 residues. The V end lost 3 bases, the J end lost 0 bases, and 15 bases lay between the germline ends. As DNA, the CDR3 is TGCGCCAGCAGCCACCTAGGTAGACGGGACTCTGGAAACACCATATATTTT. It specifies CASSHLGRRDSGNTIYF.

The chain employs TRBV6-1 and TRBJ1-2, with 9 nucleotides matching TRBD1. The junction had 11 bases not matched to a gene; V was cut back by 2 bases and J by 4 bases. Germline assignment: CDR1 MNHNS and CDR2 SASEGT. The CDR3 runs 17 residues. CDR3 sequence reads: CASSELRDRAFRYGYTF. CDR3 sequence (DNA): TGTGCCAGCAGTGAACTGAGGGACAGGGCGTTTCGCTATGGCTACACCTTC.

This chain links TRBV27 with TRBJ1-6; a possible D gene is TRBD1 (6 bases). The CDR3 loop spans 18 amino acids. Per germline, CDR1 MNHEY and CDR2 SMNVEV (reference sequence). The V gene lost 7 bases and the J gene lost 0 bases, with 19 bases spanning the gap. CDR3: CASTPLWGASSYNSPLHF. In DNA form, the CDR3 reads TGTGCCAGCACACCCCTCTGGGGGGCCAGCTCCTATAATTCACCCCTCCACTTT.

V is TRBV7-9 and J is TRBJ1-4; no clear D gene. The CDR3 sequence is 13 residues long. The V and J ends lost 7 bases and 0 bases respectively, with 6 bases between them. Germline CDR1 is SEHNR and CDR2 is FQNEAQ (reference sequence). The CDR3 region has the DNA TGTGCCAGCACGGATACAACTAATGAAAAACTGTTTTTT. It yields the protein CASTDTTNEKLFF.

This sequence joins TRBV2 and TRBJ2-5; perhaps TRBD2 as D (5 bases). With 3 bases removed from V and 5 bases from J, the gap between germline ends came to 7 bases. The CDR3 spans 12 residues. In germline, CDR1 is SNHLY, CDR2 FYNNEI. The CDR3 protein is CASSEGGETQYF. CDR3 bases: TGTGCCAGCAGTGAGGGCGGGGAGACCCAGTACTTC.

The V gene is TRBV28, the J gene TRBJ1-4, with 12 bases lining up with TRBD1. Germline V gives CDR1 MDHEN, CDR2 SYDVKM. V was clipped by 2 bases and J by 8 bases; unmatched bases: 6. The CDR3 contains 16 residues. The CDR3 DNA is TGTGCCAGCAGTTTAGGGGGGACAGGGGGCTTGGAAAAACTGTTTTTT. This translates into CASSLGGTGGLEKLFF. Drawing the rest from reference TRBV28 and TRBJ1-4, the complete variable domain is DVKVTQSSRYLVKRTGEKVFLECVQDMDHENMFWYRQDPGLGLRLIYFSYDVKMKEKGDIPEGYSVSREKKERFSLILESASTNQTSMYLCASSLGGTGGLEKLFFGSGTQLSVL.

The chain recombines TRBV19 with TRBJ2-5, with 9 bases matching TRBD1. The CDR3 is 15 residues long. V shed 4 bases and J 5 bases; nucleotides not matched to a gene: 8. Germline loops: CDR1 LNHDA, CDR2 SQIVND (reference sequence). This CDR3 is CASSTGQGVTETQYF. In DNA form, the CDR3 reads TGTGCCAGTAGTACGGGACAGGGTGTCACGGAGACCCAGTACTTC.

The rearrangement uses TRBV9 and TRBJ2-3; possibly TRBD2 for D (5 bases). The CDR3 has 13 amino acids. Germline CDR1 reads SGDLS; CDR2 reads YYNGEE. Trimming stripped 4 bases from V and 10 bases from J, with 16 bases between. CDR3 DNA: TGTGCCAGCAGCAAAGACTTGGTCGGGGCGCAGTATTTT. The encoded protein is CASSKDLVGAQYF.

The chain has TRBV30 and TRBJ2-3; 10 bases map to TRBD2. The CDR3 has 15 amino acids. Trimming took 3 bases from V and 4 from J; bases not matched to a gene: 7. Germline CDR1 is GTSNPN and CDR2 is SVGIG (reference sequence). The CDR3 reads CAWRLLAGVADTQYF. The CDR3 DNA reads TGTGCCTGGAGGTTGCTAGCGGGAGTGGCAGATACGCAGTATTTT.

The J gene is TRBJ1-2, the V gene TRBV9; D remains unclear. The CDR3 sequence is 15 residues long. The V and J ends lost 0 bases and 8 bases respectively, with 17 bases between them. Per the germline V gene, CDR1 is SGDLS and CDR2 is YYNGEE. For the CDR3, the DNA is TGTGCCAGCAGCGTAGAGTTGGCAGGAGGGTTGGGCTACACCTTC. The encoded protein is CASSVELAGGLGYTF.

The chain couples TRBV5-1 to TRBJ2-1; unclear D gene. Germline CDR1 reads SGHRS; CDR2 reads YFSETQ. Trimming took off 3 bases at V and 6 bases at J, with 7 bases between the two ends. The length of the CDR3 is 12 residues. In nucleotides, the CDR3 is TGCGCCAGCAGCTCAGACCTCAATGAGCAGTTCTTC. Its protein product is CASSSDLNEQFF.